This TCR beta chain was sequenced in a study of regulatory T cells in long-lasting Graves disease. Study-wide results and limits: Persistent disease exhibited a predilection for TRBV28, TRBJ1-2 and TRBJ2-5.

Time point noted: newly diagnosed GD, antithyroid drugs for less than 3 months. Isolated PBMC RNA provided the starting material for the TCR library. Looked up from germline, CDR1 is SNHLY and CDR2 is FYNNEI. Between the trimmed V and J ends, which lost 8 bases and 5 bases, there was a span of 15 bases. The CDR3 runs 13 residues. Libraries of TCR beta came from iRepertoire HTBI primers plus Arm-PCR of CDR3 regions. TCRdb reanalysed the multiplex PCR reads using MiXCR and keeps one entry per CDR3 protein. The repertoire consists of 400,000 to 500,000 distinct CDR3 sequences, with over 12% occurring once and the leading ten covering about 8%. A word on this clonotype: Its antigen remains unknown.

This sample also appeared in a second study, on T cells in Graves' hyperthyroidism and ophthalmopathy. In that study: Stable hyperthyroidism: no ophthalmopathy progression over 18 months of follow-up.

The source of this sequence is a woman between 40 and 50 years old with Graves disease. The material sequenced was peripheral blood mononuclear cells (PBMCs), taken at new diagnosis, from a patient treated with antithyroid drugs. V usage is TRBV2 and J usage is TRBJ1-1; perhaps TRBD1 as D (5 bases). CDR3 in DNA: TGTGCCAGCCACTCCCAGGGTAGGACTGAAGCTTTCTTT. Residues: CASHSQGRTEAFF.